The clone carrying this T cell receptor beta chain came up many times. Its antigen is unknown. MiXCR was run by TCRdb on the RT-PCR reads, yielding one entry per CDR3 protein. The table includes some 180,000 distinct CDR3 sequences, 7.5% to 10% detected once. V lost 5 bases to trimming and J lost 9 bases; unmatched junction nucleotides: 12. The CDR3 totals 15 residues. CDR1 and CDR2 (germline): MNHNS, SASEGT. This sample stems from a study of response to subunit inactivated influenza vaccine. Study-wide findings and caveats: Few new T cells, the authors suggested, are recruited by each seasonal influenza vaccination.

This TCR was recovered from a man aged 45-60 years who received an inactivated influenza vaccine. The starting material was non-naive T cells sorted from PBMCs, obtained on the day of vaccination. The chain employs TRBV6-1 and TRBJ2-1; 8 bases fit TRBD2. The CDR3 DNA reads TGTGCCAGCAGTCCGAGCGGGAGTTACGCGGCTGAGCAGTTCTTC. Its protein product is CASSPSGSYAAEQFF.